The 32 T cell receptor beta chains below come from one sample, sequenced in a study of blood T cells in healthy people across ages. Together with a sample-barcoded 5' primer, a J-beta primer mix was included in a second PCR lasting about 7 to 12 cycles. TCRdb re-called the 5' RACE reads through MiXCR, storing one row per CDR3 protein. The sample holds approximately 730,000 distinct CDR3 sequences; roughly 44% are singletons and the top ten take approximately 22%. The sequenced sample was blood. The origin of the receptors is a woman aged 55-70 years in good health.

This clonotype was detected a few times. The chain combines TRBV15 with TRBJ1-2; TRBD1 matches 7 bases. Germline trimming cut 1 base from V and 3 bases from J; bases unmatched to any gene: 2. CDR1 and CDR2 from the germline V gene are LNHNV and YYDKDF (reference sequence). The CDR3 is 14 residues long. CDR3 protein: CATSRGQGDYGYTF. CDR3 in DNA: TGTGCCACCAGCAGAGGACAGGGAGACTATGGCTACACCTTC.

The J gene is TRBJ2-3, the V gene TRBV7-3; D may be TRBD1 (6 bases). In germline, CDR1 is SGHTA, CDR2 FQGTGA. Trimming took off 1 base at V and 1 base at J, with 12 bases between the two ends. This CDR3 has 16 amino acids. The CDR3 region is CASSLNRAAGTDTQYF. CDR3 nucleotides: TGTGCCAGCAGCTTAAACAGGGCAGCGGGCACAGATACGCAGTATTTT.

This clonotype was found many times. J is TRBJ2-1 and V is TRBV5-5; 8 bases align to TRBD2. V lost 5 bases to trimming and J lost 1 base; unmatched junction nucleotides: 8. This CDR3 region has 16 residues. In germline, CDR1 is SGHKS, CDR2 YYEKEE (reference sequence). CDR3 bases: TGTGCCAGCAGGTCGGGAGGGTTGTGGTCCTACAATGAGCAGTTCTTC. Translated: CASRSGGLWSYNEQFF. Full variable domain (rest looked up from reference TRBV5-5 and TRBJ2-1): DAGVTQSPTHLIKTRGQQVTLRCSPISGHKSVSWYQQVLGQGPQFIFQYYEKEERGRGNFPDRFSARQFPNYSSELNVNALLLGDSALYLCASRSGGLWSYNEQFFGPGTRLTVL.

This clonotype was detected only once. V gene TRBV7-9 combines with J gene TRBJ2-5, with D possibly being TRBD1 (6 bases). Germline V gene lookup returns CDR1 SEHNR and CDR2 FQNEAQ (reference sequence). This CDR3 comprises 14 residues. V dropped 4 bases and J dropped 1 base, with 10 bases sitting between them. The CDR3 DNA follows: TGTGCCAGCAGCTCCGTAGGGGGCCAAGAGACCCAGTACTTC. Translation gives CASSSVGGQETQYF.

The J gene is TRBJ2-3, the V gene TRBV27, with TRBD1 identical over 9 bases. Unmatched junction bases numbered 4, after V lost 4 bases and J lost 2 bases. CDR1 and CDR2 (germline): MNHEY, SMNVEV (reference sequence). The CDR3 totals 15 residues. Here the CDR3 DNA reads TGTGCCAGCAGTTCGTGGACAGGGGCCACAGATACGCAGTATTTT. This encodes CASSSWTGATDTQYF.

This clonotype was found a few times. The CDR3 DNA sequence: TGTGCCAGCAGCCCCTCCGCAGGGACCAACTATGGCTACACCTTC. Translation gives CASSPSAGTNYGYTF. J is TRBJ1-2 and V is TRBV4-2; D is possibly TRBD1 (5 bases). Germline lookup yields CDR1 LGHNA and CDR2 YNFKEQ. Between the trimmed V and J ends, which lost 4 bases and 2 bases, there was a span of 14 bases. This CDR3 has 15 amino acids.

The CDR3 DNA follows: TGTGCCAGCAGTTTAGTTCTCGGGGGGCCCCAGCATTTT. This translates into CASSLVLGGPQHF. The gene calls are TRBV12-3 or TRBV12-4 and TRBJ1-5; maybe TRBD1 (5 bases). The CDR3 sequence is 13 residues long. Trimming removed 1 base from V and 9 bases from J, with 10 bases in between.

This chain connects TRBV10-3 to TRBJ2-1; D possibly corresponds to TRBD1 (6 bases). The CDR3 sequence is 14 residues long. Trimming left V 0 bases short and J 9 bases short, with 12 bases between. CDR1 and CDR2 (germline): ENHRY, SYGVKD. CDR3 amino acids: CAISESGLGGEQFF. The DNA for the CDR3 is TGTGCCATCAGTGAGTCTGGTCTAGGGGGTGAGCAGTTCTTC.

V is TRBV29-1 and J is TRBJ2-7; D unclear. V lost 4 bases, J lost 7 bases, and 8 bases lay in between. Germline V gene lookup returns CDR1 SQVTM and CDR2 ANQGSEA. The CDR3 is made up of 10 amino acids. CDR3 in DNA: TGCAGCGTTGGCTCCCCAGAGCAGTACTTC. This encodes CSVGSPEQYF.

This chain links TRBV6-2 or TRBV6-3 with TRBJ2-5; tentatively, D is TRBD1 or TRBD2 (5 bases each). Trimming removed 7 bases at V and 11 bases at J, with 17 bases between. Looked up from germline, CDR1 is MNHEY and CDR2 is SVGEGT. The CDR3 consists of 12 residues. In nucleotides, the CDR3 is TGTGCCAGCAATTCGGGGCCCCAAGAGCAGTACTTC. Translation gives CASNSGPQEQYF.

Ten or more counts support this clonotype. The chain joins TRBV5-1 to TRBJ1-1; maybe TRBD1 (6 bases). The germline V and J ends were trimmed by 3 bases and 8 bases, with 14 bases remaining between them. Germline V gene lookup returns CDR1 SGHRS and CDR2 YFSETQ. This CDR3 is built from 13 residues. The DNA for the CDR3 is TGCGCCAGCAGCTCGTTCCCAGGGGAAGAAGCTTTCTTT. This encodes CASSSFPGEEAFF.

This clonotype was counted a few times. The rearrangement links TRBV24-1 to TRBJ2-5; D not certain. V was cut by 8 bases and J by 11 bases, with 14 bases left in between. CDR3 length equals 11 residues. The germline CDR1 and CDR2 sequences are KGHDR and SFDVKD. The CDR3 reads CATTAHNEQYF. The CDR3 coding sequence is TGTGCCACCACCGCCCACAATGAGCAGTACTTC.

The chain has TRBV12-3 or TRBV12-4 and TRBJ2-7, with 11 bases identical to TRBD2. J was trimmed by 4 bases and V by 2 bases; bases with no gene match: 7. CDR3 length: 16 residues. CDR3 DNA: TGTGCCAGCAGTTTAAAACTAGCGGGAGCAGCGTACGAGCAGTACTTC. As protein: CASSLKLAGAAYEQYF.

This chain connects TRBV11-2 to TRBJ2-6, with D unclear. The CDR3 is 15 residues long. Trimming left V 1 base short and J 0 bases short, with 4 bases between. The germline V gene has CDR1 SGHAT and CDR2 FQNNGV. Written as DNA, the CDR3 is TGTGCCAGCAGCTTAGCCACCTCTGGGGCCAACGTCCTGACTTTC. The encoded protein is CASSLATSGANVLTF.

The gene calls are TRBV20-1 and TRBJ2-4; D may be TRBD2 (6 bases). Germline lookup yields CDR1 DFQATT and CDR2 SNEGSKA (reference sequence). Trimming stripped 0 bases from V and 10 bases from J, with 16 bases between. The CDR3 spans 14 residues. In nucleotides, the CDR3 is TGCAGTGCTAGAGACCCGGGGCCCCGGGGGATTCAGTACTTC. Its protein is CSARDPGPRGIQYF.

The chain has TRBV27 and TRBJ2-3, with TRBD1 identical over 9 bases. The V and J ends lost 5 bases and 3 bases, in that order; junction bases with no gene match: 9. In germline, CDR1 is MNHEY, CDR2 SMNVEV (reference sequence). The CDR3 extends over 16 amino acids. In DNA form, the CDR3 reads TGTGCCAGCAGTCCCGACAGGGGGAGGCGAACAGATACGCAGTATTTT. This encodes CASSPDRGRRTDTQYF.

The genes are TRBV20-1 and TRBJ1-2; TRBD1 might be the D (5 bases). The CDR3 runs 13 residues. CDR1 DFQATT and CDR2 SNEGSKA come from the germline V gene (reference sequence). The V and J ends lost 0 bases and 6 bases respectively, with 11 bases between them. Here the CDR3 reads CSARDGRADGYTF. The CDR3 coding sequence is TGCAGTGCTAGAGATGGCAGGGCTGATGGCTACACCTTC.

The CDR3 loop is CASSPTAGGGSYEQYF. CDR3 DNA: TGCGCCAGCAGTCCAACGGCGGGGGGAGGATCCTACGAGCAGTACTTC. The chain uses TRBV5-1 and TRBJ2-7; TRBD2 matches at 8 bases. The CDR3 contains 16 residues. Germline V gives CDR1 SGHRS, CDR2 YFSETQ. V trimming: 5 bases; J trimming: 1 base; junction bases outside the gene matches: 11.

The table lists this clonotype with many counts. The V and J genes are TRBV5-1 and TRBJ2-1, with 8 nucleotides matching TRBD2. V lost 5 bases and J lost 3; bases outside the gene matches: 4. Germline-derived CDR1 and CDR2 are SGHRS and YFSETQ. The CDR3 is made up of 14 amino acids. CDR3 sequence: CASSAGTSYNEQFF. The CDR3 DNA is TGCGCCAGCAGTGCCGGGACTAGCTACAATGAGCAGTTCTTC. The full variable domain, with the rest looked up from reference TRBV5-1 and TRBJ2-1, is KAGVTQTPRYLIKTRGQQVTLSCSPISGHRSVSWYQQTPGQGLQFLFEYFSETQRNKGNFPGRFSGRQFSNSRSEMNVSTLELGDSALYLCASSAGTSYNEQFFGPGTRLTVL.

This clonotype was counted at least ten times. This chain connects TRBV12-3 or TRBV12-4 to TRBJ2-4; D might be TRBD1 (5 bases). This CDR3 has 14 amino acids. V was pared by 8 bases and J by 9 bases, with 20 bases between. CDR3 sequence (DNA): TGTGCCAGCTCGCGCCATCGAGACAGCGCCATTCAGTACTTC. Translated, it gives CASSRHRDSAIQYF.

This chain joins TRBV10-2 and TRBJ2-7; weak D call: TRBD2 (6 bases). The CDR3 is 17 amino acids. Germline assignment: CDR1 WSHSY and CDR2 SAAADI. V was trimmed by 6 bases and J by 7 bases, leaving 28 bases between them. The CDR3 sequence: CASRGGWDVSSYNEQYF. The CDR3 DNA follows: TGCGCCAGCAGGGGAGGCTGGGACGTCAGCTCCTACAATGAGCAGTACTTC.

This chain uses TRBV9 with TRBJ2-3; D is uncertain. Trimming removed 4 bases at V and 2 bases at J, with 14 bases between. Per the germline V gene, CDR1 is SGDLS and CDR2 is YYNGEE. This CDR3 has 15 amino acids. The CDR3 region is CASSRFDSNTDTQYF. CDR3 nucleotide sequence: TGTGCCAGCAGCCGATTCGACTCGAACACAGATACGCAGTATTTT.

In its sample, this clonotype was seen many times. The genes are TRBV2 and TRBJ2-1, with 10 bases that match TRBD1. Germline CDR1 SNHLY, CDR2 FYNNEI. The CDR3 runs 11 residues. The J segment lost 5 bases and the V segment lost 11 bases, leaving 0 bases of the junction unmatched. CDR3 sequence: CAGTGDNEQFF. DNA of the CDR3: TGTGCCGGGACAGGGGACAATGAGCAGTTCTTC.

This clonotype was seen a handful of times. The V and J genes are TRBV20-1 and TRBJ2-1, with 7 bases identical to TRBD2. V trimming: 0 bases; J trimming: 8 bases; junction bases outside the gene matches: 13. Germline CDR1 is DFQATT and CDR2 is SNEGSKA (reference sequence). The length of the CDR3 is 16 residues. Here the CDR3 DNA reads TGCAGTGCTAGAGAGTGGGGGAGCGGGAAAGGCGATGAGCAGTTCTTC. Translation: CSAREWGSGKGDEQFF.

The rearrangement joins TRBV24-1 to TRBJ2-1, with a weak D call TRBD1 (6 bases). CDR1 is KGHDR and CDR2 is SFDVKD in the germline V gene. The CDR3 spans 13 residues. The V gene lost 4 bases and the J gene lost 10 bases, with 13 bases spanning the gap. The CDR3: CATSDPQGYEQFF. The CDR3 nucleotides read TGTGCCACCAGTGACCCACAGGGCTACGAGCAGTTCTTC.

The chain is built from TRBV7-3 and TRBJ2-6; D call uncertain. V was cut by 6 bases and J by 0 bases, with 9 bases left in between. Germline CDR1 SGHTA, CDR2 FQGTGA. This CDR3 spans 15 amino acids. CDR3 sequence: CASRAATSGANVLTF. The CDR3 DNA follows: TGTGCCAGCAGGGCTGCTACCTCTGGGGCCAACGTCCTGACTTTC. The entire variable domain, with the rest obtained from reference TRBV7-3 and TRBJ2-6, is as follows: GAGVSQTPSNKVTEKGKYVELRCDPISGHTALYWYRQSLGQGPEFLIYFQGTGAADDSGLPNDRFFAVRPEGSVSTLKIQRTERGDSAVYLCASRAATSGANVLTFGAGSRLTVL.

The rearrangement uses TRBV3-1 and TRBJ2-1; 11 bases fit TRBD2. Germline lookup yields CDR1 LGHDT and CDR2 YNNKEL (reference sequence). V lost 1 base and J lost 3; bases outside the gene matches: 2. The CDR3 sequence is 16 residues long. In DNA form, the CDR3 reads TGTGCCAGCAGCCAAGTAGCGGGGGGGGTCTACAATGAGCAGTTCTTC. It specifies CASSQVAGGVYNEQFF.

The rearrangement uses TRBV7-2 and TRBJ1-5; 7 bases match TRBD1. The CDR3 loop spans 14 amino acids. The V gene's germline CDR1 is SGHTA and CDR2 FQGNSA. V shed 5 bases and J 2 bases; nucleotides not matched to a gene: 3. The CDR3 bases are TGTGCCAGCAGCACAGGGGCAGGCAATCAGCCCCAGCATTTT. It codes for CASSTGAGNQPQHF.

The V call is TRBV20-1, the J call TRBJ2-3, with 11 bases lining up with TRBD2. V trimming: 4 bases; J trimming: 5 bases; junction bases outside the gene matches: 11. This CDR3 region has 16 residues. The germline V gene encodes CDR1 DFQATT and CDR2 SNEGSKA (reference sequence). CDR3 DNA: TGCAGTGCTACCGGCTTACTAGCGGGAGCTGAAGATACGCAGTATTTT. Residues: CSATGLLAGAEDTQYF.

Ten or more counts support this clonotype. This chain uses TRBV5-1 with TRBJ2-7; no clear D. The CDR3 has 13 amino acids. Germline V gives CDR1 SGHRS, CDR2 YFSETQ. Trimming left V 1 base short and J 5 bases short, with 10 bases between. CDR3 coding DNA: TGCGCCAGCAGCTTGACTGGGCAAAACGAGCAGTACTTC. Its translation: CASSLTGQNEQYF.

This clonotype has a single count. The chain is built from TRBV5-1 and TRBJ2-3; D possibly corresponds to TRBD2 (5 bases). There are 16 residues in the CDR3. Germline CDR1 is SGHRS and CDR2 is YFSETQ. V gave up 5 bases and J gave up 5 bases, with 21 bases separating them. The CDR3 region is CASSSQSGVLGDTQYF. In DNA, the CDR3 is TGCGCCAGCAGTAGCCAATCCGGGGTCTTGGGAGATACGCAGTATTTT.

The chain is built from TRBV6-5 and TRBJ2-4; D is possibly TRBD2 (5 bases). Germline assignment: CDR1 MNHEY and CDR2 SVGAGI. This CDR3 is built from 15 residues. The V end lost 6 bases, the J end lost 0 bases, and 12 bases lay between the germline ends. CDR3 nucleotides: TGTGCCAGCAGGCCCCGGGATCTAGCCAAAAACATTCAGTACTTC. Protein sequence: CASRPRDLAKNIQYF.